The rows below give T cell receptor beta chains drawn from one sample of a study of shared clonotypes between healthy human individuals. Produced via immunoSEQ multiplex PCR; TCRdb's table is partial and in-frame only. This table has about 2 million clones, 90% to 95% appearing once. Sequencing input: naive CD4+ T cells sorted from blood. Receptors originate from a man in his late teens or twenties in good health. Each CDR3 is given with its conserved first and last residue. A D gene is named only where the DNA matches it firmly. Size is omitted from some rows. Given values are once, few, many or a class for expanded clones.

CDR3 | DNA | V | length | D | J | size
CASSFGDRTYYSNQPQHF | TGTGCCAGTAGCTTCGGAGACAGGACCTACTATAGCAATCAGCCCCAGCATTTT | TRBV19 | 18 | NA | TRBJ1-5 | NA
CASSLGEARVLEETQYF | TGTGCCAGCAGCTTAGGTGAGGCCCGGGTTCTGGAAGAGACCCAGTACTTC | TRBV5-1 | 17 | NA | TRBJ2-5 | once
CAWSVLGTGSDEKLFF | TGTGCCTGGAGTGTACTGGGGACAGGGTCGGATGAAAAACTGTTTTTT | TRBV30 | 16 | TRBD1 | TRBJ1-4 | NA
CASSGDTGELFF | TGCGCCAGCAGTGGAGACACCGGGGAGCTGTTTTTT | TRBV10-1 | 12 | NA | TRBJ2-2 | NA
CASSPPRAGMSEAFF | TGTGCCAGCTCACCACCCCGAGCCGGGATGAGTGAAGCTTTCTTT | TRBV18 | 15 | NA | TRBJ1-1 | NA
CASSRVQESGYTF | TGTGCCAGCAGTCGGGTGCAGGAGAGCGGCTACACCTTC | TRBV6-5 | 13 | NA | TRBJ1-2 | NA
CASSYGRGLAGGEQFF | TGTGCCAGCAGTTACGGCAGGGGACTAGCAGGAGGTGAGCAGTTCTTC | TRBV6-5 | 16 | TRBD2 | TRBJ2-1 | once
CASSTAPGTAYGYTF | TGTGCCAGTAGTACCGCCCCCGGGACAGCGTATGGCTACACCTTC | TRBV19 | 15 | TRBD1 | TRBJ1-2 | few
CASSEDGLARLGEQYF | TGTGCCAGCAGTGAGGACGGACTAGCGCGCCTGGGGGAGCAGTACTTC | TRBV25-1 | 16 | TRBD2 | TRBJ2-7 | NA
CASSDSWENIQYF | TGTGCCAGCTCAGACTCGTGGGAAAACATTCAGTACTTC | TRBV2 | 13 | NA | TRBJ2-4 | NA
CASSLLEAAGPQTSYEQYF | TGCGCCAGCAGCTTGCTTGAGGCCGCGGGGCCCCAGACCTCCTACGAGCAGTACTTC | TRBV5-1 | 19 | NA | TRBJ2-7 | NA
CSVVSLGEQFF | TGCAGCGTTGTCTCTCTTGGTGAGCAGTTCTTC | TRBV29-1 | 11 | NA | TRBJ2-1 | NA
CASSYLGSGTYNEQFF | TGTGCCAGCAGTTACCTGGGTAGCGGCACCTACAATGAGCAGTTCTTC | TRBV6-5 | 16 | NA | TRBJ2-1 | once
CAISESMTYQPQHF | TGTGCCATCAGTGAGTCGATGACGTATCAGCCCCAGCATTTT | TRBV10-3 | 14 | NA | TRBJ1-5 | NA
CASSPPGLINEKLFF | TGTGCCAGCTCACCACCGGGGCTGATTAATGAAAAACTGTTTTTT | TRBV18 | 15 | NA | TRBJ1-4 | NA
CASSESATGSYEQYF | TGTGCCAGCAGCGAATCAGCGACAGGGTCCTACGAGCAGTACTTC | TRBV9 | 15 | TRBD1 | TRBJ2-7 | once
CASRGPSESQPQHF | TGTGCCAGCAGGGGGCCCTCGGAAAGTCAGCCCCAGCATTTT | TRBV27 | 14 | NA | TRBJ1-5 | NA
CASSERESYNEQFF | TGTGCCAGCAGCGAGAGGGAGTCCTACAATGAGCAGTTCTTC | TRBV9 | 14 | NA | TRBJ2-1 | NA
CASSHQDVNEQFF | TGTGCCAGCAGCCACCAGGACGTAAATGAGCAGTTCTTC | TRBV7-8 | 13 | NA | TRBJ2-1 | NA
CASSSKTGYTEAFF | TGTGCCAGTAGTAGTAAAACAGGGTACACTGAAGCTTTCTTT | TRBV19 | 14 | NA | TRBJ1-1 | NA
CASEDDKTGRFTDTQYF | TGTGCTAGTGAAGATGACAAGACAGGGCGTTTCACAGATACGCAGTATTTT | TRBV12-5 | 17 | TRBD1 | TRBJ2-3 | NA
CASSHRDRWGEETQYF | TGTGCCAGCAGCCACCGGGACAGGTGGGGAGAGGAGACCCAGTACTTC | TRBV2 | 16 | TRBD1 | TRBJ2-5 | NA
CASISAAINEKLFF | TGTGCCAGCATAAGCGCGGCTATTAATGAAAAACTGTTTTTT | TRBV28 | 14 | NA | TRBJ1-4 | NA
CASSLGTTGSGETQYF | TGCGCCAGCTCGCTCGGGACCACTGGGAGTGGAGAGACCCAGTACTTC | TRBV5-1 | 16 | NA | TRBJ2-5 | once